These 9 T cell receptor beta chains originate from one sample sequenced in a study of preoperative IRX-2 immunotherapy in early breast cancer. The treatment was: preoperative locoregional IRX-2 cytokine immunotherapy. TCRdb keeps only in-frame clones here, not all; method: immunoSEQ multiplex PCR. Here the sample spans under 4,000 clones, around two thirds being singletons. The sample here was tumor tissue, taken after IRX-2 immunotherapy. These receptors were obtained from a human donor with breast cancer.

The J gene is TRBJ2-1, the V gene TRBV7-5; the D call of TRBD2 is as the table states it, not checked on the DNA. TRBV7-5 is noted as a pseudogene. The CDR3 loop spans 17 amino acids. The CDR3 sequence: CASSLERGGHSYNEQFF. The CDR3 bases are TGTGCCAGCAGCTTAGAACGGGGGGGGCACTCCTACAATGAGCAGTTCTTC.

V is TRBV28 and J is TRBJ1-2; tentative D call: TRBD1 (5 bases). CDR1 is MDHEN and CDR2 is SYDVKM in the germline V gene. Trimming took off 6 bases at V and 7 bases at J, with 12 bases between the two ends. CDR3 length equals 12 residues. The CDR3 loop reads CASSWGRAGYTF. Here the CDR3 DNA reads TGTGCCAGCAGCTGGGGACGCGCTGGCTACACCTTC.

The chain employs TRBV6-8 and TRBJ1-2; D gene uncertain. Germline CDR1 MNHGY, CDR2 SAAAGT. CDR3 length: 15 residues. V was trimmed by 7 bases and J by 5 bases, leaving 20 bases between them. This CDR3 reads CASTTMTMLGYGYTF. For the CDR3, the DNA is TGTGCCAGCACAACAATGACCATGTTAGGGTATGGCTACACCTTC.

To note about this clone: One end of the junction is discordant with germline, which a read error may explain. The J gene is TRBJ2-5, the V gene TRBV6-8; 7 bases are shared with TRBD1. The CDR3 runs to 14 residues. Germline V gives CDR1 MNHGY, CDR2 SAAAGT. The CDR3 DNA follows: TGTGCCATCAGTACAGGGGTTGGTCAGGAGACCCAGTACTTC. Its protein product is CAISTGVGQETQYF.

This sequence joins TRBV7-6 and TRBJ2-3; a weak D match, TRBD2 (5 bases). The length of the CDR3 is 14 residues. Deletions cut 3 bases from V and 0 bases from J, with 7 bases between. The germline V gene has CDR1 SGHVS and CDR2 FNYEAQ. The chain's CDR3 is CASSFGGSTDTQYF. The CDR3 DNA reads as TGTGCCAGCAGCTTTGGCGGGAGCACAGATACGCAGTATTTT.

The chain has TRBV12-5 and TRBJ1-4; D call uncertain. CDR3 length equals 14 residues. Trimming removed 4 bases from V and 4 bases from J, with 10 bases in between. Per the germline V gene, CDR1 is LGHNT and CDR2 is FRNRAP. In DNA form, the CDR3 reads TGTGCTAGTGGTTCCGGGAACGATAATGAAAAACTGTTTTTT. Translating gives CASGSGNDNEKLFF.

This chain connects TRBV19 to TRBJ2-1, with D perhaps matching TRBD1 (6 bases). Germline V lookup: CDR1 LNHDA, CDR2 SQIVND (reference sequence). This CDR3 has 15 residues. The V end lost 3 bases, the J end lost 4 bases, and 13 bases lay between the germline ends. The CDR3 nucleotides are TGTGCCAGTAGTATGGGGGCCCAACCTTACAATGAGCAGTTCTTC. Encoded protein: CASSMGAQPYNEQFF.

This rearrangement joins TRBV30 to TRBJ1-5, with a weak D call TRBD1 (5 bases). The CDR3 is 14 residues long. Between the trimmed V and J ends, which lost 5 bases and 0 bases, there was a span of 11 bases. Germline-derived CDR1 and CDR2 are GTSNPN and SVGIG (reference sequence). CDR3 protein: CAWSRETSNQPQHF. CDR3 DNA sequence: TGTGCCTGGTCCAGGGAGACTAGCAATCAGCCCCAGCATTTT.

The chain employs TRBV7-8 and TRBJ2-5; 9 positions match TRBD1. The germline CDR1 and CDR2 sequences are SGHVS and FQNEAQ. With 6 bases clipped from V and 4 bases from J, the junction kept 15 bases outside the gene matches. The CDR3 runs 17 residues. Here the CDR3 reads CASSEPGTGIYGETQYF. As DNA, the CDR3 is TGTGCCAGCAGTGAACCCGGGACAGGGATTTATGGAGAGACCCAGTACTTC. Full variable domain (remainder filled in from reference TRBV7-8 and TRBJ2-5): GAGVSQSPRYKVAKRGQDVALRCDPISGHVSLFWYQQALGQGPEFLTYFQNEAQLDKSGLPSDRFFAERPEGSVSTLKIQRTQQEDSAVYLCASSEPGTGIYGETQYFGPGTRLLVL.